This TCR beta chain was retrieved from a study of T cells in Graves' hyperthyroidism and ophthalmopathy. Using RNA transcripts as the source, TCR beta CDR3 regions were amplified. The study used the HTBI primer set for a first-round RT-PCR of the TCR CDR3. TCRdb recomputed calls from the multiplex PCR reads with MiXCR, one row per CDR3 protein. The sample yields 360,000 or so distinct CDR3 sequences, around 15% seen once. This CDR3 contains 16 residues. Between the trimmed V and J ends, which lost 1 base and 3 bases, there was a span of 13 bases. Germline CDR1 and CDR2: SGHAT and FQNNGV. At least ten counts were recorded for this clonotype.

Specimen: blood. The TCR originated in a woman aged 55-75 years with Graves' ophthalmopathy. V and J are TRBV11-2 and TRBJ2-1; unclear D gene. The CDR3 here is CASSLGRVSGYNEQFF. The DNA for the CDR3 is TGTGCCAGCAGCTTAGGAAGGGTCTCTGGCTACAATGAGCAGTTCTTC.